This T cell receptor beta chain is from a study of T cell repertoires in cytomegalovirus infection. Study at large: Indicated by public TCR beta signatures were CMV infection and matching HLA type.

TCRdb reprocessed the reads via MiXCR and lists one record per CDR3 protein. The sample holds nearly 650,000 distinct CDR3 sequences, roughly 26% seen once. Study results and limitations: The cumulative frequency of public TCR beta families identified carriers of CMV plus the relevant HLA. HLA-C-restricted CMV clonotypes gave the most frequent clonotype in two of eight donors.

As to this clonotype: The target antigen is unknown.

The TCR was taken from a human donor in good health (CMV status not recorded). Some clones in this sample may be carry-over from other donors' samples. Sample: CD8+ T cells from PBMCs.

The CDR3 DNA reads TGCAGTGCTAGAGATCTTGCGGGCGGGGGCGAGCAGTACTTC. This sequence encodes CSARDLAGGGEQYF. The chain recombines TRBV20-1 with TRBJ2-7, with 7 bases aligning to TRBD2. The CDR3 contains 14 residues. V was pared by 0 bases and J by 6 bases, with 8 bases of the junction left unmatched. The germline CDR1 and CDR2 sequences are DFQATT and SNEGSKA (reference sequence).